This T cell receptor beta chain was obtained from a study of blood T cell repertoires in COVID-19. At the level of the study: Specimens from acute and convalescent COVID-19 originated in the United States, Italy and Spain. PBMCs, B-cell-depleted T cells, or T cells provided the cDNA or gDNA that made up the material.

Under the authors' procedure: The assay estimated nucleated cells by amplifying reference gene primers. TCRdb's table, derived via immunoSEQ multiplex PCR, lists solely in-frame clones and lacks some. V, J and clone size derive from that table, while D and trimming were established from the DNA sequence. The sample holds over 200,000 clones, around 85% seen once. The sequenced sample was peripheral blood. The receptor was derived from a human donor in a cohort sampled during active COVID-19.

This CDR3 reads CASSHRGFTDTQYF. The CDR3 DNA reads TGTGCCAGCAGTCACAGGGGATTCACAGATACGCAGTATTTT. J is TRBJ2-3 and V is TRBV27, with 7 bases lining up with TRBD1. Per the germline V gene, CDR1 is MNHEY and CDR2 is SMNVEV (reference sequence). The CDR3 covers 14 residues. Losses at the gene ends were 5 bases for V and 2 bases for J; bases not matched to a gene: 4.